This TCR beta chain was captured in a study of blood T cell repertoires in COVID-19. In the study overall: Samples came from the United States, Italy and Spain, spanning acute and convalescent COVID-19. Nucleic acid was either cDNA or gDNA, and it came from T cells, B-cell-depleted T cells, or PBMCs.

The CDR3 is 14 amino acids. Germline V gene data show CDR1 as MNHEY and CDR2 as SVGAGI. The V end lost 3 bases, the J end lost 3 bases, and 11 bases lay between the germline ends. As originally analysed: Amplification of reference gene primers was used by the study to estimate nucleated cell counts. Only in-frame clones appear in the TCRdb table, and some are missing; sequencing was by immunoSEQ multiplex PCR. The D gene and trimming were derived from the DNA, and the V and J assignments and clone size from that table. The sample records 250,000 to 350,000 clones, 87% being singletons. Sample: peripheral blood. This sequence originates from a woman in her 50s who had recovered from COVID-19. The rearrangement links TRBV6-5 to TRBJ1-2, with D perhaps matching TRBD1 (6 bases). This chain's CDR3 is CASSYSDRYYGYTF. CDR3 sequence (DNA): TGTGCCAGCAGTTATTCCGACAGGTACTATGGCTACACCTTC.